This T cell receptor beta chain stems from a study of blood T cell repertoires in COVID-19. Study-level background: The samples span acute and convalescent COVID-19 from the United States, Italy and Spain. Sources were T cells, B-cell-depleted T cells, or PBMCs; the material itself was cDNA or gDNA.

Under the authors' procedure: The assay estimated nucleated cells by amplifying reference gene primers. TCRdb keeps only in-frame clones here, not all; method: immunoSEQ multiplex PCR. V and J calls and clone size are given by that table; D and trimming were obtained from the DNA. The sample has more than 100,000 clones, approximately 90% seen once. Trimming took 3 bases from V and 4 from J, leaving 7 bases between them. CDR1 and CDR2 (germline): GTSNPN, SVGIG (reference sequence). This CDR3 is 11 amino acids long. This sequence joins TRBV30 and TRBJ2-7, with D possibly being TRBD2 (5 bases). Material for sequencing was peripheral blood. This clonotype was obtained from a man in his 70s with active COVID-19. CDR3 in amino acids: CAWSGLYEQYF. The CDR3 coding sequence is TGTGCCTGGAGCGGACTTTACGAGCAGTACTTC.